The 5 T cell receptor beta chains given below trace back to one sample, sequenced in a study of CD8 T cells in ankylosing spondylitis listed by TCRdb under 2017. Receptors were amplified or captured by 5' RACE. Instrument on record: Illumina HiSeq 2500. TCRdb redid the processing of the public reads, applying fastp at Q25 and MiXCR, and retained in-frame beta chains. Every CDR3 protein is listed once, alongside the most common genes and DNA of its rows. The sample table lists about 160,000 distinct CDR3 sequences, around 43% of them with a count of one. In total, the top ten clones hold approximately 16% of the sample. Sequencing was done on a sample of synovial fluid, either unsorted or a sorted T cell fraction (not recorded which). These receptors all stem from a male donor with ankylosing spondylitis.

The rearrangement joins TRBV27 to TRBJ1-1; D remains ambiguous. Germline assignment: CDR1 MNHEY and CDR2 SMNVEV (reference sequence). Deletions cut 7 bases from V and 4 bases from J, with 22 bases between. The CDR3 contains 16 residues. The CDR3 loop is CASNPFWGPPVTEAFF. DNA for the CDR3: TGTGCCAGCAACCCCTTCTGGGGTCCCCCAGTCACTGAAGCTTTCTTT.

There are a few counts of this clonotype. This chain links TRBV6-1 with TRBJ1-6, with 7 bases that match TRBD1. V shed 5 bases and J 8 bases; nucleotides not matched to a gene: 12. Germline values: CDR1 MNHNS, CDR2 SASEGT. This CDR3 contains 16 residues. In DNA form, the CDR3 reads TGTGCCAGCAGTCCGGAGACAGGGATTTGGGATTCACCCCTCCACTTT. This encodes CASSPETGIWDSPLHF.

This clonotype occurred a few times. The CDR3 sequence is CATSDGLAGYNEQFF. CDR3 coding DNA: TGTGCCACCAGTGACGGACTAGCGGGCTACAATGAGCAGTTCTTC. This rearrangement joins TRBV24-1 to TRBJ2-1; TRBD2 matches at 11 bases. From germline, CDR1 is KGHDR and CDR2 SFDVKD. The ends lost 4 bases at V and 3 bases at J; junction bases unmatched: 1. CDR3 size: 15 residues.

This sequence joins TRBV15 and TRBJ2-6; D is perhaps TRBD2 (5 bases). CDR3 size: 18 residues. CDR1 is LNHNV and CDR2 is YYDKDF in the germline V gene (reference sequence). V dropped 0 bases and J dropped 0 bases, with 12 bases sitting between them. This chain's CDR3 is CATSRELAPVSGANVLTF. DNA of the CDR3: TGTGCCACCAGCAGAGAGTTAGCGCCTGTCTCTGGGGCCAACGTCCTGACTTTC.

This chain uses TRBV13 with TRBJ1-4; D perhaps matches TRBD1 (5 bases). Trimming pared 5 bases from V and 4 bases from J, leaving 14 bases between. CDR1 and CDR2 (germline): PRHDT, FYEKMQ (reference sequence). The CDR3 is 15 amino acids. The CDR3 loop reads CASSPPGDGNEKLFF. Here the CDR3 DNA reads TGTGCCAGCAGCCCCCCCGGGGACGGTAATGAAAAACTGTTTTTT.